This T cell receptor (beta chain) was recorded in a study of CD8+ T cells in alopecia areata. Study-wide background: Donors of skin were C3H/HeJ mice aged about 6-12 months with spontaneous alopecia, and recipients were roughly 6-11-week-old female C3H/HeJ mice.

This clone has more than one count but fewer than ten. What it binds is not known. Germline and genes: mouse. TCR sequencing used cDNA made by reverse transcription of extracted RNA. Profiled with immunoSEQ multiplex PCR; TCRdb holds only in-frame clones, not every one. Captured here are about 270,000 clones, none seen once; the top ten comprise 1.2%. Findings and limits, study-wide: TCR sharing was clearer in mice than between patients, perhaps partly owing to patient HLA diversity.

Using CD4, CD8alpha, NKG2D, NKG2ACE and other markers, pooled cutaneous lymph node cells were sorted. Sample: CD4+ T cells sorted from a lymph node. The TCR comes from a C3H/HeJ mouse with alopecia areata. This mouse strain has H2-k as its MHC haplotype.

The part of the CDR3 DNA that was read is TGTGCCAGCGGTGTCCGGACTGGGGGGGCTGCAAACACCGGG. This codes for CASGVRTGGAANTG. The entire CDR3 is CASGVRTGGAANTGQLYF. This chain uses TRBV13-2 with TRBJ2-2; 13 nucleotides match TRBD2. The observed sequence ends 4 residues before the CDR3 terminus, with the missing tail filled in from the germline J gene. The length of the CDR3 is 18 residues. The J segment lost 0 bases and the V segment lost 3 bases, leaving 5 bases of the junction unmatched. Per germline, CDR1 NNHNN and CDR2 SYGAGS (reference sequence).